The next 22 T cell receptor beta chains were all read from a single sample in a study of CD8 T cells in Susac syndrome. Random hexamers were used to reverse transcribe about 0.5 to 1 ug of RNA. TCRdb passed the immunoSEQ multiplex PCR reads through MiXCR, listing each CDR3 protein once. The sample consists of about 180,000 distinct CDR3 sequences, approximately 94% of them appearing once. The sequencing sample was made of CD4+ T cells from PBMCs. All receptors derive from a human donor with multiple sclerosis.

This chain joins TRBV27 and TRBJ1-5; possibly TRBD1 for D (5 bases). CDR1 is MNHEY and CDR2 is SMNVEV in the germline V gene (reference sequence). V was trimmed by 8 bases and J by 9 bases, leaving 17 bases between them. This CDR3 is 13 amino acids long. The CDR3 spells CASALGVFLPQHF. Here the CDR3 DNA reads TGTGCCAGCGCACTAGGGGTATTCCTGCCCCAGCATTTT.

The rearrangement uses TRBV7-2 and TRBJ1-2; D gene unclear. The V and J ends lost 2 bases and 5 bases respectively, with 12 bases between them. The CDR3 contains 14 residues. Germline values: CDR1 SGHTA, CDR2 FQGNSA. As DNA, the CDR3 is TGTGCCAGCAGCTTAACGTCGGCAGTTTATGGCTACACCTTC. Translation gives CASSLTSAVYGYTF.

The chain joins TRBV4-1 to TRBJ2-7, with D possibly TRBD2 on 6 matching bases. Germline V CDR1 and CDR2: MGHRA, YSYEKL. Between the trimmed V and J ends, which lost 3 bases and 0 bases, there was a span of 9 bases. The CDR3 consists of 14 residues. CDR3 amino acids: CASSHPGGSYEQYF. The CDR3 coding sequence is TGCGCCAGCAGCCATCCCGGGGGCTCCTACGAGCAGTACTTC.

This clonotype was seen once. The CDR3 coding sequence is TGCAGTGTGGGGCCAGGGCGGACCGGGGAGCTGTTTTTT. Translating gives CSVGPGRTGELFF. This chain links TRBV20-1 with TRBJ2-2, with D possibly TRBD1 on 5 matching bases. The germline gives CDR1 DFQATT, CDR2 SNEGSKA (reference sequence). This CDR3 has 13 amino acids. With 7 bases removed from V and 5 bases from J, the gap between germline ends came to 14 bases.

This clonotype was seen once. The chain has TRBV12-3 or TRBV12-4 and TRBJ2-1; D not resolved. Trimming left V 2 bases short and J 6 bases short, with 11 bases between. The CDR3 consists of 14 residues. The CDR3 spells CASSLPPLVNEQFF. DNA of the CDR3: TGTGCCAGCAGTTTACCCCCGTTGGTCAATGAGCAGTTCTTC.

V gene TRBV12-3 or TRBV12-4 combines with J gene TRBJ2-5; TRBD2 matches 12 bases. The CDR3 consists of 14 residues. With 6 bases clipped from V and 5 bases from J, the junction kept 4 bases outside the gene matches. For the CDR3, the DNA is TGTGCCAGCAGCCTAGCGGGGGGGGAGGAGACCCAGTACTTC. It yields the protein CASSLAGGEETQYF.

This rearrangement joins TRBV7-3 to TRBJ2-2; 8 bases match TRBD1. The trim removed 3 bases at V and 2 bases at J, leaving 5 bases unmatched. CDR3 length equals 16 residues. Germline V gives CDR1 SGHTA, CDR2 FQGTGA. CDR3 amino acids: CASSFQGAGNTGELFF. In DNA, the CDR3 is TGTGCCAGCAGCTTCCAGGGGGCGGGCAACACCGGGGAGCTGTTTTTT.

The genes are TRBV3-1 and TRBJ2-2; no reliable D call. This CDR3 has 16 amino acids. The V gene lost 1 base and the J gene lost 2 bases, with 11 bases spanning the gap. CDR1 and CDR2 from the germline V gene are LGHDT and YNNKEL (reference sequence). The CDR3 region is CASSQGPWHNTGELFF. The CDR3 nucleotides are TGTGCCAGCAGCCAAGGTCCTTGGCACAACACCGGGGAGCTGTTTTTT.

The V gene is TRBV20-1, the J gene TRBJ1-5; the match to TRBD1 covers 7 bases. With V trimmed by 6 bases and J by 6 bases, 11 bases remained unmatched. The CDR3 spans 14 residues. Per germline, CDR1 DFQATT and CDR2 SNEGSKA (reference sequence). The CDR3 sequence: CSASGQAEGQPQHF. Here the CDR3 DNA reads TGCAGTGCCAGTGGACAGGCGGAGGGTCAGCCCCAGCATTTT.

The chain combines TRBV3-1 with TRBJ1-2; D uncertain. This CDR3 spans 11 amino acids. With 6 bases removed from V and 7 bases from J, the gap between germline ends came to 9 bases. Germline V gene lookup returns CDR1 LGHDT and CDR2 YNNKEL (reference sequence). Here the CDR3 DNA reads TGTGCCAGCAGAAACACTGGTGGCTACACCTTC. Encoded protein: CASRNTGGYTF.

The chain is built from TRBV12-3 or TRBV12-4 and TRBJ2-7; TRBD1 is a possible D gene (6 bases). Trimming cost V 2 bases and J 2 bases, with 10 bases left between them. The CDR3 is 14 residues long. The CDR3 nucleotides are TGTGCCAGCAGTTTACAGGGGCCAACCTACGAGCAGTACTTC. It translates to CASSLQGPTYEQYF.

This clonotype was picked up one time. The chain employs TRBV27 and TRBJ2-3; maybe TRBD2 (7 bases). This CDR3 spans 15 amino acids. Germline values: CDR1 MNHEY, CDR2 SMNVEV (reference sequence). Trimming took off 11 bases at V and 2 bases at J, with 20 bases between the two ends. Here the CDR3 DNA reads TGTGCCGCCCGGCGGGGGCAGCTGGCCACAGATACGCAGTATTTT. It encodes CAARRGQLATDTQYF.

The chain is built from TRBV2 and TRBJ2-5; 7 positions match TRBD2. Looked up from germline, CDR1 is SNHLY and CDR2 is FYNNEI. This CDR3 has 14 amino acids. Trimming removed 6 bases from V and 0 bases from J; junction bases left unmatched: 4. The CDR3 loop reads CASRGGTYQETQYF. CDR3 DNA: TGTGCCAGCAGGGGAGGGACTTACCAAGAGACCCAGTACTTC.

The genes are TRBV7-2 and TRBJ2-7, with 10 bases matching TRBD2. V was pared by 5 bases and J by 3 bases, with 10 bases of the junction left unmatched. The CDR3 sequence is 16 residues long. The germline CDR1 and CDR2 sequences are SGHTA and FQGNSA. The CDR3 region has the DNA TGTGCCAGCAGCCCCCCGGGAGCGGGGGGGCTCTACGAGCAGTACTTC. Translation: CASSPPGAGGLYEQYF.

The CDR3 region is CSDSSDRDYGYTF. DNA of the CDR3: TGCAGCGACAGCTCGGACAGGGACTATGGCTACACCTTC. The chain uses TRBV29-1 and TRBJ1-2; 8 nucleotides line up with TRBD1. CDR1 is SQVTM, CDR2 ANQGSEA, per germline. CDR3 size: 13 residues. Trimming removed 7 bases from V and 3 bases from J; junction bases left unmatched: 7.

The chain couples TRBV20-1 to TRBJ1-6, with no clear D. Germline-derived CDR1 and CDR2 are DFQATT and SNEGSKA (reference sequence). The V end was cut by 3 bases, the J end by 6 bases, with 9 bases between. The CDR3 totals 13 residues. CDR3 coding DNA: TGCAGTGCTAGTTCTCCGATTAATTCACCCCTCCACTTT. This translates into CSASSPINSPLHF.

The J gene is TRBJ2-4, the V gene TRBV12-3 or TRBV12-4; D might be TRBD1 (6 bases). The V gene lost 0 bases and the J gene lost 8 bases, with 17 bases spanning the gap. CDR3 length: 16 amino acids. The CDR3 sequence is CASSLAVVPSGDIQYF. The CDR3 bases are TGTGCCAGCAGTTTAGCAGTCGTCCCATCAGGGGACATTCAGTACTTC.

This rearrangement joins TRBV5-1 to TRBJ1-2; D perhaps matches TRBD1 (5 bases). V was shortened by 0 bases and J by 1 base, with 10 bases between the two germline ends. CDR3 length: 15 amino acids. Germline V gene lookup returns CDR1 SGHRS and CDR2 YFSETQ. The CDR3 reads CASSLGPTDNYGYTF. The CDR3 nucleotides are TGCGCCAGCAGCTTGGGGCCGACAGATAACTATGGCTACACCTTC.

The rearrangement links TRBV19 to TRBJ2-1; the D gene is possibly TRBD1 (6 bases). This CDR3 has 17 residues. The germline V gene encodes CDR1 LNHDA and CDR2 SQIVND (reference sequence). V was shortened by 3 bases and J by 5 bases, with 20 bases between the two germline ends. The CDR3 loop reads CASSITTGLAFHNEQFF. The DNA of the CDR3 is TGTGCCAGTAGTATCACAACAGGGTTAGCTTTTCACAATGAGCAGTTCTTC.

The J gene is TRBJ2-1, the V gene TRBV30; tentative D call: TRBD2 (6 bases). Germline CDR1 reads GTSNPN; CDR2 reads SVGIG (reference sequence). This CDR3 has 12 residues. V lost 3 bases and J lost 10, with 13 bases in between. CDR3 residues: CAWSLGGIEQFF. The CDR3 coding sequence is TGTGCCTGGAGCCTCGGGGGTATCGAGCAGTTCTTC. The entire variable domain, with the rest obtained from reference TRBV30 and TRBJ2-1, is as follows: SQTIHQWPATLVQPVGSPLSLECTVEGTSNPNLYWYRQAAGRGLQLLFYSVGIGQISSEVPQNLSASRPQDRQFILSSKKLLLSDSGFYLCAWSLGGIEQFFGPGTRLTVL.

The chain links TRBV20-1 to TRBJ1-4; D is undetermined. The CDR3 has 14 residues. Trimming removed 6 bases at V and 3 bases at J, with 14 bases between. Looked up from germline, CDR1 is DFQATT and CDR2 is SNEGSKA (reference sequence). CDR3 protein: CSARRVASNEKLFF. The CDR3 region has the DNA TGCAGTGCGAGAAGGGTTGCATCTAATGAAAAACTGTTTTTT.

The chain is built from TRBV5-6 and TRBJ1-1; D ambiguous. Trimming removed 4 bases from V and 1 base from J, with 11 bases in between. Germline values: CDR1 SGHDT, CDR2 YYEEEE. The CDR3 loop spans 14 amino acids. The CDR3 spells CASSTGHQNTEAFF. DNA of the CDR3: TGTGCCAGCAGCACTGGCCATCAGAACACTGAAGCTTTCTTT. Based on the CDR3 plus reference TRBV5-6 and TRBJ1-1, the full variable domain is DAGVTQSPTHLIKTRGQQVTLRCSPKSGHDTVSWYQQALGQGPQFIFQYYEEEERQRGNFPDRFSGHQFPNYSSELNVNALLLGDSALYLCASSTGHQNTEAFFGQGTRLTVV.